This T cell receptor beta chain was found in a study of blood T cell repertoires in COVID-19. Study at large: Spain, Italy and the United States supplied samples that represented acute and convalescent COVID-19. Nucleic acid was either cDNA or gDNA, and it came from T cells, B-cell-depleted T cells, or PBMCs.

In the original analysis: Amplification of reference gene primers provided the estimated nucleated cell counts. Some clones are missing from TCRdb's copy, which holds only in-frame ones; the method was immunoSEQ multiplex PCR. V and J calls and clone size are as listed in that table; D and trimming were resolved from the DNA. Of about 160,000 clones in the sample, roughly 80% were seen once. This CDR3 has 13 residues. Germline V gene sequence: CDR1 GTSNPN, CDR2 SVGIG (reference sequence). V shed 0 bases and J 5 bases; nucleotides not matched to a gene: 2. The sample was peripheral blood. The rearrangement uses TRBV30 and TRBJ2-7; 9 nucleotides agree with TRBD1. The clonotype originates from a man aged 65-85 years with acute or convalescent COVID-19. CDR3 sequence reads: CAWSVQGAHEQYF. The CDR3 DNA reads TGTGCCTGGAGTGTACAGGGGGCCCACGAGCAGTACTTC. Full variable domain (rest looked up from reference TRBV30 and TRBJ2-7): SQTIHQWPATLVQPVGSPLSLECTVEGTSNPNLYWYRQAAGRGLQLLFYSVGIGQISSEVPQNLSASRPQDRQFILSSKKLLLSDSGFYLCAWSVQGAHEQYFGPGTRLTVT.